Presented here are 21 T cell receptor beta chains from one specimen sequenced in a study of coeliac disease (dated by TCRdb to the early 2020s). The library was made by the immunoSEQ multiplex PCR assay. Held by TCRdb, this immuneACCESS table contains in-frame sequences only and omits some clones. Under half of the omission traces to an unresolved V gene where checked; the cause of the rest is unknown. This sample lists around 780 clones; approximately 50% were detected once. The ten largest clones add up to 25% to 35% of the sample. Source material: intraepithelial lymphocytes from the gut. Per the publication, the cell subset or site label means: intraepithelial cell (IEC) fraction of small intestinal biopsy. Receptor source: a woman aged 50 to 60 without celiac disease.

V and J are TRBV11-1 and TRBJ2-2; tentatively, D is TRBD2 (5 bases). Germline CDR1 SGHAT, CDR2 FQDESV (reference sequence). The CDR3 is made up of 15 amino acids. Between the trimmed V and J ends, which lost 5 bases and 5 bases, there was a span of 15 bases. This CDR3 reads CASSLRTQPTGELFF. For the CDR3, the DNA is TGTGCCAGCAGCCTCCGGACTCAGCCTACCGGGGAGCTGTTTTTT. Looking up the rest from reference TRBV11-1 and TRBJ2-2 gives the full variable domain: EAEVAQSPRYKITEKSQAVAFWCDPISGHATLYWYRQILGQGPELLVQFQDESVVDDSQLPKDRFSAERLKGVDSTLKIQPAELGDSAMYLCASSLRTQPTGELFFGEGSRLTVL.

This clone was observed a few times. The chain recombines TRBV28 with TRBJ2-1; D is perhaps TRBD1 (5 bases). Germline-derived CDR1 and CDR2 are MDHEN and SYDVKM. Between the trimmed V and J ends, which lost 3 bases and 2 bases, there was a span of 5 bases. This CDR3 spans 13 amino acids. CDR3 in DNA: TGTGCCAGCAGTTTGGACACCTACAATGAGCAGTTCTTC. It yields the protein CASSLDTYNEQFF. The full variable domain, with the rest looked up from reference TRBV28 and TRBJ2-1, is DVKVTQSSRYLVKRTGEKVFLECVQDMDHENMFWYRQDPGLGLRLIYFSYDVKMKEKGDIPEGYSVSREKKERFSLILESASTNQTSMYLCASSLDTYNEQFFGPGTRLTVL.

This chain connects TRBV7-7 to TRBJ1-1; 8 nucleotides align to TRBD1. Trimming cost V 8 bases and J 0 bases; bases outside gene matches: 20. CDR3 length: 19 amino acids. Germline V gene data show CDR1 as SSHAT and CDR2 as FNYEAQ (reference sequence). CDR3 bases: TGTGCCAGCTCCGACAGGGGCCTCAACCTTTTTACCTTGAACACTGAAGCTTTCTTT. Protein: CASSDRGLNLFTLNTEAFF. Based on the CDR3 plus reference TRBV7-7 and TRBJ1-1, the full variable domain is GAGVSQSPRYKVTKRGQDVTLRCDPISSHATLYWYQQALGQGPEFLTYFNYEAQPDKSGLPSDRFSAERPEGSISTLTIQRTEQRDSAMYRCASSDRGLNLFTLNTEAFFGQGTRLTVV.

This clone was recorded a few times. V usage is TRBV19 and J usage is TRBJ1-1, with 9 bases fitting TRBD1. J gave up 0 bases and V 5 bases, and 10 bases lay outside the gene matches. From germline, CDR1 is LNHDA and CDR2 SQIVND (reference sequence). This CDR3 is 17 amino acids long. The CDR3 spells CASSRSGTGIMNTEAFF. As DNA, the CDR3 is TGTGCCAGTAGTCGGTCCGGGACAGGGATCATGAACACTGAAGCTTTCTTT. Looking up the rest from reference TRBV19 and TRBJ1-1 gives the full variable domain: DGGITQSPKYLFRKEGQNVTLSCEQNLNHDAMYWYRQDPGQGLRLIYYSQIVNDFQKGDIAEGYSVSREKKESFPLTVTSAQKNPTAFYLCASSRSGTGIMNTEAFFGQGTRLTVV.

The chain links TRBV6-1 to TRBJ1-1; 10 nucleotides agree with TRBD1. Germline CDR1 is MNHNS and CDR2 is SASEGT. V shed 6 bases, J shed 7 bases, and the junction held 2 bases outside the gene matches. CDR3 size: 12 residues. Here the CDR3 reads CASRWDRGEAFF. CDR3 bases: TGTGCCAGCAGATGGGACAGGGGTGAAGCTTTCTTT.

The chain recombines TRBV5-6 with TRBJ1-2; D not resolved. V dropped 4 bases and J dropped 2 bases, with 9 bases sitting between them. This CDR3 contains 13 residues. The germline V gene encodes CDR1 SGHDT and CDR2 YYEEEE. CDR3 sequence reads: CASSRDWNYGYTF. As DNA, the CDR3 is TGTGCCAGCAGCCGAGACTGGAACTATGGCTACACCTTC.

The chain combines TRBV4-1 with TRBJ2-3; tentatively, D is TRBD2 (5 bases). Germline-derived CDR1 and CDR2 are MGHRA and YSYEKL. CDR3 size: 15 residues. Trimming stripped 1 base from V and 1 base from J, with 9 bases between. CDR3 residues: CASSQGNSGTDTQYF. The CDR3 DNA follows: TGCGCCAGCAGCCAAGGTAATAGCGGCACAGATACGCAGTATTTT.

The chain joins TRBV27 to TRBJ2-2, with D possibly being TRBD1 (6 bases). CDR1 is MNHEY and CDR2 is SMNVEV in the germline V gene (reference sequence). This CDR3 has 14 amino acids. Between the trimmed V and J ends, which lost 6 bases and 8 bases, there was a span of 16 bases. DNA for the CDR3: TGTGCCAGCAGCCTGCCAGGGGTTAGGGGGGAGCTGTTTTTT. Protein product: CASSLPGVRGELFF.

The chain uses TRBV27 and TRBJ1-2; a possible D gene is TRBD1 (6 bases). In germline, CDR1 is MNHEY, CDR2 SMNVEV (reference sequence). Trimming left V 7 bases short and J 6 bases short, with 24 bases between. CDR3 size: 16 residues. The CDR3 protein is CASTEFGDNIGNGYTF. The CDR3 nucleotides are TGTGCCAGCACGGAGTTCGGGGACAACATCGGAAATGGCTACACCTTC.

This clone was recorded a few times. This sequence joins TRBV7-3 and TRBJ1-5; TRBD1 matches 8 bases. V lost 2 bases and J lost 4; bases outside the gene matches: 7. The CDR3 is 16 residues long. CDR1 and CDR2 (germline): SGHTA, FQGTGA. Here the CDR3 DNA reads TGTGCCAGCAGCTTATGGGAGCAGGGGGCTAATCAGCCCCAGCATTTT. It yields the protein CASSLWEQGANQPQHF.

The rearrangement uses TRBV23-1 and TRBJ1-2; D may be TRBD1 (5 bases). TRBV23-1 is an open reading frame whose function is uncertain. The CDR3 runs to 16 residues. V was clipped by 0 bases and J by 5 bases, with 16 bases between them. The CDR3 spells CASSQSWQGPVYGYTF. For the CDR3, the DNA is TGCGCCAGCAGTCAATCGTGGCAGGGTCCTGTATATGGCTACACCTTC.

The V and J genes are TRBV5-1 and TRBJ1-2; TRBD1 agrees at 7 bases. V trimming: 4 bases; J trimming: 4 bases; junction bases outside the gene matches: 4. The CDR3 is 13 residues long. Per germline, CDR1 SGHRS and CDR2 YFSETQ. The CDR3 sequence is CASSAEGAYGYTF. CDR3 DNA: TGCGCCAGCAGCGCAGAGGGGGCCTATGGCTACACCTTC.

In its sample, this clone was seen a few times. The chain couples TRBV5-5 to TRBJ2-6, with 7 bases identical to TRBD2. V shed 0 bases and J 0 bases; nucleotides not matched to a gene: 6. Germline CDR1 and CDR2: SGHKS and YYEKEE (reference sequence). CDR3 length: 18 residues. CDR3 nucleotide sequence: TGTGCCAGCAGCTTGGTATTAGCGGGCGCCTCTGGGGCCAACGTCCTGACTTTC. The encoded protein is CASSLVLAGASGANVLTF.

CDR3 sequence: CASITSGPSTYEQYF. As DNA, the CDR3 is TGTGCCAGCATTACTAGCGGTCCCTCTACCTACGAGCAGTACTTC. This chain uses TRBV28 with TRBJ2-7; TRBD2 aligns across 8 bases. Germline loops: CDR1 MDHEN, CDR2 SYDVKM. V was clipped by 7 bases and J by 2 bases; unmatched bases: 10. This CDR3 comprises 15 residues.

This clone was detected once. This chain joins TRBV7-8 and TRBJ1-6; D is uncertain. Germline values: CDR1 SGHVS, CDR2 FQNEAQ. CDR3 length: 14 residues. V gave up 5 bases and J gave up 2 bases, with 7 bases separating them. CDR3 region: CASSPGTYNSPLHF. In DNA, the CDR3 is TGTGCCAGCAGCCCGGGTACCTATAATTCACCCCTCCACTTT.

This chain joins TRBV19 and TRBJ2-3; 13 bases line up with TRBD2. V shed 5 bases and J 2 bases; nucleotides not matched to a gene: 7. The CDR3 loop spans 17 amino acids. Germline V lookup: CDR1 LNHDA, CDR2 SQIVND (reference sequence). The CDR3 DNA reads TGTGCCAGTAGTCCTTGGACTAGCGGGGGCTACACAGATACGCAGTATTTT. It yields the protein CASSPWTSGGYTDTQYF.

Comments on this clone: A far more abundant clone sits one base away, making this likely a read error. CDR3 nucleotides: TGTGCCAGCAGTTTGTCGGGGATGGGCACTCAGCCCCAGCATTTT. This gives the protein CASSLSGMGTQPQHF. The chain is built from TRBV27 and TRBJ1-5; D is ambiguous. V dropped 3 bases and J dropped 6 bases, with 15 bases sitting between them. The CDR3 contains 15 residues. Germline CDR1 is MNHEY and CDR2 is SMNVEV (reference sequence).

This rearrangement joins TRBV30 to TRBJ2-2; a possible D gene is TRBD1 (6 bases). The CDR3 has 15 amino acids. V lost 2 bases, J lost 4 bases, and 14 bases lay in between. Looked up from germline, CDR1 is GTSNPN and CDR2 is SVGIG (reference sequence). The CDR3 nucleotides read TGTGCCTGGAGTCACCAGGGGTGGGCCACCGGGGAGCTGTTTTTT. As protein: CAWSHQGWATGELFF.

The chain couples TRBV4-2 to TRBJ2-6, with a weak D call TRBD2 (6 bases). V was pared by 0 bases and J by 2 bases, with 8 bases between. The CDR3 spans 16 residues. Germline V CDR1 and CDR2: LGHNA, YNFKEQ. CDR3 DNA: TGTGCCAGCAGCCAAGACTCGGGGGCTGGGGCCAACGTCCTGACTTTC. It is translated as CASSQDSGAGANVLTF.

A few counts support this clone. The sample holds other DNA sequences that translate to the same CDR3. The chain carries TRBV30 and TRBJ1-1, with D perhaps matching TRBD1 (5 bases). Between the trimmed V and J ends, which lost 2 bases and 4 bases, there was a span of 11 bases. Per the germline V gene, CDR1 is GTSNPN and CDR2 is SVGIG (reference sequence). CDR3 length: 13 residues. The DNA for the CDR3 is TGTGCCTGGAGTTTTACGGGGGGCACTGAAGCTTTCTTT. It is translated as CAWSFTGGTEAFF. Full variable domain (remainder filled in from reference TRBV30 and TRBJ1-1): SQTIHQWPATLVQPVGSPLSLECTVEGTSNPNLYWYRQAAGRGLQLLFYSVGIGQISSEVPQNLSASRPQDRQFILSSKKLLLSDSGFYLCAWSFTGGTEAFFGQGTRLTVV.

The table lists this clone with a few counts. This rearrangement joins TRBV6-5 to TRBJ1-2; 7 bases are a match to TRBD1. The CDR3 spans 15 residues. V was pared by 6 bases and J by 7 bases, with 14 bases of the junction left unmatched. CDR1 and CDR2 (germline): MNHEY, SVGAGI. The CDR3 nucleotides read TGTGCCAGCAGAGCCGGCGACAGGGTGAGCGGTGGCTACACCTTC. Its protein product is CASRAGDRVSGGYTF.